This T cell receptor beta chain was found in a study of T cell clonotyping in hematopoietic cell transplantation. Study outcomes and limitations: After transplant, recipient diversity fell while pathologically expanded clonotypes grew through day 180.

Trimming took 0 bases from V and 2 from J; bases not matched to a gene: 4. The germline V gene has CDR1 GTSNPN and CDR2 SVGIG (reference sequence). There are 16 residues in the CDR3. Clones were read by immunoSEQ multiplex PCR, and TCRdb kept only the in-frame ones, dropping some. In the table there are approximately 20,000 clones, more than 60% of which are singletons. The table lists this clone with a count of one. The antigen remains undetermined. The sequenced sample consisted of peripheral blood mononuclear cells. This sequence originates from a man aged 55 to 70 in good health. Some clones in this sample may be carry-over from other donors' samples. This rearrangement joins TRBV30 to TRBJ1-5, with 10 bases aligning to TRBD1. DNA for the CDR3: TGTGCCTGGAGTGTACAGACAGGGGGCGGCAATCAGCCCCAGCATTTT. Amino acid sequence: CAWSVQTGGGNQPQHF.